This T cell receptor (beta chain) derives from a study of shared clonotypes between healthy human individuals. The germline V gene encodes CDR1 SGHNT and CDR2 YYREEE (reference sequence). V lost 9 bases to trimming and J lost 0 bases; unmatched junction nucleotides: 4. There are 14 residues in the CDR3. Original methodology: Junction-only immunoSEQ sequences carried no quality scores, so filtering differed. The method was immunoSEQ multiplex PCR; TCRdb's version includes in-frame clones alone and lacks a portion of them. V and J calls and clone size are copied from that table; D and trimming were computed from the DNA. The repertoire holds more than 1,200,000 clones, with approximately 98.5% as singletons. Study observations and caveats: Few donors restricted represented genetic and exposure-history diversity. Naive subsets typically showed greater estimated richness than memory subsets.

This clone has just one count. What it binds is unknown. The sequence derives from a young man in good health. Source material: naive CD4+ T cells sorted from blood. Subset defined: CD45RA+ positively selected. The rearrangement uses TRBV5-4 and TRBJ2-2, with 8 nucleotides matching TRBD2. The CDR3 DNA sequence: TGTGCCATCATAGCGGGGACGAACACCGGGGAGCTGTTTTTT. This sequence encodes CAIIAGTNTGELFF.